This entry features one T cell receptor beta chain sequence. Its target is not known. The data originate from a study of T cell responses to AZD1222 COVID-19 vaccine. Regarding the study as a whole: Only five or six individuals given AZD1222 were seropositive at baseline. Samples come after the peak T cell response, not at day 14. Spike was spanned by vaccine-associated CD4 TCRs, which were dominant at 160-218 and 743-854.

CDR1 and CDR2 from the germline V gene are SNHLY and FYNNEI. V lost 7 bases, J lost 0 bases, and 14 bases lay in between. The CDR3 loop spans 15 amino acids. This table comes from immunoSEQ multiplex PCR, and its TCRdb copy is limited to in-frame clones, with some not included. The sample includes roughly 140,000 clones, more than 80% of them seen just once. This material consisted of peripheral blood, taken 28 days after the second AZD1222 dose. The gene calls are TRBV2 and TRBJ2-3; TRBD1 might be the D (5 bases). This TCR derives from an adult who received the AZD1222 COVID-19 vaccine. The CDR3 coding sequence is TGTGCCAGCATCCCAGGGCGAACTAGCACAGATACGCAGTATTTT. It encodes CASIPGRTSTDTQYF.